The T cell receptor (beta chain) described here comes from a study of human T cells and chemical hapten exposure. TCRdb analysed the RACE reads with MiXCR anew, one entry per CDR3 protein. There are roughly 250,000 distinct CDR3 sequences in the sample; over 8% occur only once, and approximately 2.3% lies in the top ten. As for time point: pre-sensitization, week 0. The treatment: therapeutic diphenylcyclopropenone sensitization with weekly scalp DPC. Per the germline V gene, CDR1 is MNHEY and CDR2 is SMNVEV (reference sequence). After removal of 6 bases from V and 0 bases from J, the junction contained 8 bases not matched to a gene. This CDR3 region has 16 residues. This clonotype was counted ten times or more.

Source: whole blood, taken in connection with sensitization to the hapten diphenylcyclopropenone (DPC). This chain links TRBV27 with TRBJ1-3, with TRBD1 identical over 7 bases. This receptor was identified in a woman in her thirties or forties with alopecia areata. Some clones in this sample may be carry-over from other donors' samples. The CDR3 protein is CASSRQGSRSGNTIYF. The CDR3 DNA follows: TGTGCCAGCAGCCGACAGGGAAGCCGCTCTGGAAACACCATATATTTT.